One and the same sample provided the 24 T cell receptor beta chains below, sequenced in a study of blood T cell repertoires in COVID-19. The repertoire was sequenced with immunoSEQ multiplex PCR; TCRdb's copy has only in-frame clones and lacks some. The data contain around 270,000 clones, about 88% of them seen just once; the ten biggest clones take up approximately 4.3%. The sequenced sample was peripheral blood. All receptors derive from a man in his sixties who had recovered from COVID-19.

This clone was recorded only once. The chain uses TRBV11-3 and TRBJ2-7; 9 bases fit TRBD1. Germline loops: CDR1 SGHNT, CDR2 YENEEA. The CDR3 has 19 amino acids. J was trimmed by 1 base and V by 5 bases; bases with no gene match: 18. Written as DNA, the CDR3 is TGTGCCAGCAGCGTTAAACCGGGACAGGGACTAAGAAGGTCCTACGAGCAGTACTTC. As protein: CASSVKPGQGLRRSYEQYF.

The DNA of the CDR3 is TGCGCCAGCAGCTTGGACCGGGGTAACACTGAAGCTTTCTTT. It specifies CASSLDRGNTEAFF. This chain connects TRBV5-1 to TRBJ1-1, with D uncertain. The ends were cut back, 0 bases at V and 2 bases at J, with 8 bases in the middle. The germline V gene encodes CDR1 SGHRS and CDR2 YFSETQ. The CDR3 is 14 residues long.

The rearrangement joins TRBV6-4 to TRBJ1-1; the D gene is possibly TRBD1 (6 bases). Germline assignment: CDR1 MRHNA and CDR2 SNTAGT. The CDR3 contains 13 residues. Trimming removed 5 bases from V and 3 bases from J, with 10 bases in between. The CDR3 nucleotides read TGTGCCAGCAGTCGGACAGTCTACACTGAAGCTTTCTTT. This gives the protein CASSRTVYTEAFF.

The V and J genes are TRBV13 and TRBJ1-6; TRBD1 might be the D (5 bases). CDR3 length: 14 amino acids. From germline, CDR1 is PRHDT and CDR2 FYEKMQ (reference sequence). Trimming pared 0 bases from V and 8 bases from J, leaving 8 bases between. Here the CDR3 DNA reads TGTGCCAGCAGCTTAGGAGGGGTGGATTCACCCCTCCACTTT. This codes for CASSLGGVDSPLHF.

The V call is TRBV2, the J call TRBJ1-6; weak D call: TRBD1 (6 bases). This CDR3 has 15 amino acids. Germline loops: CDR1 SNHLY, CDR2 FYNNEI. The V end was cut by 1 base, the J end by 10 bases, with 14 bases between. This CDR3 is CASSEEQGSRSPLHF. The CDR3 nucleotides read TGTGCCAGCAGTGAAGAACAGGGTTCGAGATCACCCCTCCACTTT.

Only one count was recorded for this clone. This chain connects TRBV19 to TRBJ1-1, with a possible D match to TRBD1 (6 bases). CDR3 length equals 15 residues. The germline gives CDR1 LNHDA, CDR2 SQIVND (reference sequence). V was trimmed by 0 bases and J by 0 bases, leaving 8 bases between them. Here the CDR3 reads CASSIENRVNTEAFF. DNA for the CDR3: TGTGCCAGTAGTATAGAGAACAGGGTGAACACTGAAGCTTTCTTT.

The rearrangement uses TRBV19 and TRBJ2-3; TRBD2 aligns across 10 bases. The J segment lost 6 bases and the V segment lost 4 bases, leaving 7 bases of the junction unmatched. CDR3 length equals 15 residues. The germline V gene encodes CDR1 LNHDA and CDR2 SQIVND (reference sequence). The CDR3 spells CASSKGTSAPDTQYF. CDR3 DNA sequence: TGTGCCAGTAGTAAGGGGACTAGCGCTCCGGATACGCAGTATTTT.

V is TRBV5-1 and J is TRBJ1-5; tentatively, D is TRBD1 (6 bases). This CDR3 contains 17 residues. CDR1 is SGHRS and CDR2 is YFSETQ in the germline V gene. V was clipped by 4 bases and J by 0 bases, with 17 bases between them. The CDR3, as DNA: TGCGCCAGCAGCCTGGGGGGAGGGACACGTAGCAATCAGCCCCAGCATTTT. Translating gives CASSLGGGTRSNQPQHF.

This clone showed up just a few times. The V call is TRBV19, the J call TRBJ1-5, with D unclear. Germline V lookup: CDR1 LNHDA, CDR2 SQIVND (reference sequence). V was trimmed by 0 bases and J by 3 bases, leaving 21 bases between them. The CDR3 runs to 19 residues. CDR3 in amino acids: CASSIDLRSQRKANQPQHF. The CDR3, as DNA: TGTGCCAGTAGTATAGATCTTCGGTCACAGAGAAAGGCCAATCAGCCCCAGCATTTT.

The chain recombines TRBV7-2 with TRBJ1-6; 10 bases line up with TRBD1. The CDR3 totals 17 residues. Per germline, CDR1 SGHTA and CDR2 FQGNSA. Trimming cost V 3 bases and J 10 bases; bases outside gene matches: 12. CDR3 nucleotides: TGTGCCAGCAGCTTCACCGACAGGGGGCTTCTCAACTCACCCCTCCACTTT. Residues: CASSFTDRGLLNSPLHF.

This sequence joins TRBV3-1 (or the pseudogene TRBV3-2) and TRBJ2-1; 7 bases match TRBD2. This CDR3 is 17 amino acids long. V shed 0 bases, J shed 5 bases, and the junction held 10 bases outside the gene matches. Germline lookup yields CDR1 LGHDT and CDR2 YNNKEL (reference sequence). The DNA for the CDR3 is TGTGCCAGCAGCCAAGACCGGGGGGAACCGAACAACAATGAGCAGTTCTTC. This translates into CASSQDRGEPNNNEQFF.

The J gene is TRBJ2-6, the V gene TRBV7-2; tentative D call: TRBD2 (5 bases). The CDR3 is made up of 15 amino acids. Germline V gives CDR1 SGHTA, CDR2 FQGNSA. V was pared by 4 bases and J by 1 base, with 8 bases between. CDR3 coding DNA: TGTGCCAGCAGCTCTATAGCGTCTGGGGCCAACGTCCTGACTTTC. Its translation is CASSSIASGANVLTF.

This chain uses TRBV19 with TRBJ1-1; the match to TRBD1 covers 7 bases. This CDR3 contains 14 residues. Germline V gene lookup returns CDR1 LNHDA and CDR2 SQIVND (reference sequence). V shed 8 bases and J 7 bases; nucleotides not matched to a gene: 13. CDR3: CASSPYYGTVEAFF. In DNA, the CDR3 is TGTGCCAGTTCACCTTACTACGGGACAGTTGAAGCTTTCTTT.

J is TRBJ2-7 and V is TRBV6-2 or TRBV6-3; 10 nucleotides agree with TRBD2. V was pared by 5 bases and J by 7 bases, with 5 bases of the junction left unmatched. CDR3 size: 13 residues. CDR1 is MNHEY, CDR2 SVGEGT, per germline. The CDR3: CASSGWTSGEQYF. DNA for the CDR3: TGTGCCAGCAGTGGGTGGACTAGCGGAGAGCAGTACTTC.

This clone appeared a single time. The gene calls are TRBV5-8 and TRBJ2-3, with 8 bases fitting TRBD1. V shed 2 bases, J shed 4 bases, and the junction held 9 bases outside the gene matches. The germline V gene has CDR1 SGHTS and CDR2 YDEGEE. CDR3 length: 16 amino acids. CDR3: CASSFLLGTGADTQYF. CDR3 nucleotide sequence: TGTGCCAGCAGCTTCCTCCTCGGGACAGGTGCAGATACGCAGTATTTT.

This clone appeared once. In DNA form, the CDR3 reads TGTGCCAGCAGTCCAGGCCAGCCCTACGAGCAGTACTTC. Encoded protein: CASSPGQPYEQYF. The V gene is TRBV12-3 or TRBV12-4, the J gene TRBJ2-7, with D hard to call. V dropped 5 bases and J dropped 2 bases, with 10 bases sitting between them. This CDR3 has 13 residues.

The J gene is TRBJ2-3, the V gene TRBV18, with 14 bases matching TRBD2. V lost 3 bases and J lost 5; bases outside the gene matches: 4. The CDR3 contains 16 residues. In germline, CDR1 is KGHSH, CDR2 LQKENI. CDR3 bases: TGTGCCAGCTCACCGGGGACTAGCGGGGGTGGAGATACGCAGTATTTT. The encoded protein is CASSPGTSGGGDTQYF.

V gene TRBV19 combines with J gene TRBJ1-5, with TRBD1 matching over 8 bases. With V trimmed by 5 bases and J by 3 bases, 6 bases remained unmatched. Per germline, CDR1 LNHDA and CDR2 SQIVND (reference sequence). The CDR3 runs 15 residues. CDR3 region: CASSVLTGDNQPQHF. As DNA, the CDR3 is TGTGCCAGTAGTGTTTTGACAGGGGACAATCAGCCCCAGCATTTT. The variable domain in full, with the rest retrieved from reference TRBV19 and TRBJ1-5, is DGGITQSPKYLFRKEGQNVTLSCEQNLNHDAMYWYRQDPGQGLRLIYYSQIVNDFQKGDIAEGYSVSREKKESFPLTVTSAQKNPTAFYLCASSVLTGDNQPQHFGDGTRLSIL.

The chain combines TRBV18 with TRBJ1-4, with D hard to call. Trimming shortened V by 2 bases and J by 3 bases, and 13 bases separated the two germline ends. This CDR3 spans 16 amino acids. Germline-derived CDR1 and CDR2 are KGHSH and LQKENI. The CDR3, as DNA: TGTGCCAGCTCACCAGCACGGCGGGCGGCTAATGAAAAACTGTTTTTT. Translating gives CASSPARRAANEKLFF.

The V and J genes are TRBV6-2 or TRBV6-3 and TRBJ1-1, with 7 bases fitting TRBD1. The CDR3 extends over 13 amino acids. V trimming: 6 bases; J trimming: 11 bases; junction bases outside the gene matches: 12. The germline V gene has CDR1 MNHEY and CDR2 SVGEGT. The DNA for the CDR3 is TGTGCCAGCAGCGAGAGAAGGACAGGTCGGGCTTTCTTT. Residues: CASSERRTGRAFF.

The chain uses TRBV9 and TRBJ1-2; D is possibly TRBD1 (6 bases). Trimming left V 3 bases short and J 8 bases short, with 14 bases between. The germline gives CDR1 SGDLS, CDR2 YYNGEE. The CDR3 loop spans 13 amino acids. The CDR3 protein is CASSDTGLWGYTF. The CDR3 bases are TGTGCCAGCAGCGATACAGGGCTGTGGGGCTACACCTTC.

The CDR3 loop reads CASSFVKPNPRDGYTF. The CDR3 nucleotides are TGTGCCAGCAGTTTTGTAAAACCCAACCCACGGGATGGCTACACCTTC. This chain connects TRBV27 to TRBJ1-2; no reliable D call. CDR1 is MNHEY and CDR2 is SMNVEV in the germline V gene (reference sequence). The CDR3 runs 16 residues. Trimming removed 3 bases at V and 6 bases at J, with 20 bases between.

The CDR3 loop is CASSQGLGGNYGYTF. CDR3 coding DNA: TGTGCCAGCAGCCAAGGTCTAGGGGGCAACTATGGCTACACCTTC. The chain uses TRBV3-1 (or the pseudogene TRBV3-2) and TRBJ1-2, with TRBD1 matching 7 bases. The V gene end was trimmed by 1 base and the J gene end by 2 bases; junction bases not matched to a gene: 4. CDR1 and CDR2 (germline): LGHDT, YNNKEL (reference sequence). The CDR3 runs 15 residues.

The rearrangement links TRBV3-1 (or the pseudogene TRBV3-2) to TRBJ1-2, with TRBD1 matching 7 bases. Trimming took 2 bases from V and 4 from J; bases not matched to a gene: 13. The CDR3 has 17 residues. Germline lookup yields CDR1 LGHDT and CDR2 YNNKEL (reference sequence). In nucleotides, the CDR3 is TGTGCCAGCAGCCAAAATATGGGGACAGTGCTTTTCTATGGCTACACCTTC. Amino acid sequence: CASSQNMGTVLFYGYTF.